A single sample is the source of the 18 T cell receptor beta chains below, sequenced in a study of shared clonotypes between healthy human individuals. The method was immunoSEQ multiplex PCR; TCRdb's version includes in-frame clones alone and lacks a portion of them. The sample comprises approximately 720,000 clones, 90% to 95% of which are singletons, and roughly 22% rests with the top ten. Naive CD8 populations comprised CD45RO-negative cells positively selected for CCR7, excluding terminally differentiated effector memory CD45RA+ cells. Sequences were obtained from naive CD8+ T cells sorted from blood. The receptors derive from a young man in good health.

The CDR3 here is CASSQITYNEQFF. In DNA, the CDR3 is TGTGCCAGCAGCCAAATAACTTACAATGAGCAGTTCTTC. The chain joins TRBV14 to TRBJ2-1; D call uncertain. Trimming shortened V by 2 bases and J by 4 bases, and 6 bases separated the two germline ends. This CDR3 region has 13 residues. The germline V gene has CDR1 SGHDN and CDR2 FVKESK.

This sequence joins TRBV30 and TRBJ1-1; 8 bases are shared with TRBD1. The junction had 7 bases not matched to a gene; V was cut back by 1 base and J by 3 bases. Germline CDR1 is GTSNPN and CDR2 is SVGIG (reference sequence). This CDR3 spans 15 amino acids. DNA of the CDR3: TGTGCCTGGAGTGATTGGACAGGGTTGGACACTGAAGCTTTCTTT. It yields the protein CAWSDWTGLDTEAFF.

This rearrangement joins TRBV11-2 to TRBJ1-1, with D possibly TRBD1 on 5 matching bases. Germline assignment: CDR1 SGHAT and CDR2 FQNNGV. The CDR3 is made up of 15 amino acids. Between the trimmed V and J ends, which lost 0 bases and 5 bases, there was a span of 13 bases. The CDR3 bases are TGTGCCAGCAGCTTAGATTGGGGGTGGGGTACTGAAGCTTTCTTT. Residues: CASSLDWGWGTEAFF.

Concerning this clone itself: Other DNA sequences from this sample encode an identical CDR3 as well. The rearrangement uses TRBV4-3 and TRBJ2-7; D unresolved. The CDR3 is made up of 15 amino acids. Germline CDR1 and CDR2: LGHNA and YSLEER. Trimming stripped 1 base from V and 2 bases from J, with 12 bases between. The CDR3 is CASSQGRGATYEQYF. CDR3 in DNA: TGCGCCAGCAGCCAAGGCCGTGGCGCAACCTACGAGCAGTACTTC.

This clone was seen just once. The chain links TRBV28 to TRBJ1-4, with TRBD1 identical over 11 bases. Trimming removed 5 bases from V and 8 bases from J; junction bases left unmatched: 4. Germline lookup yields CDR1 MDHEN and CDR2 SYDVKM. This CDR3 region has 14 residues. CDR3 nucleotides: TGTGCCAGCAGTCCGGACAGGGGGCAAGAAAAACTGTTTTTT. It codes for CASSPDRGQEKLFF.

CDR3 protein: CASSPVVAGGSEQFF. The CDR3 DNA reads TGTGCCAGCAGCCCCGTGGTAGCGGGAGGCAGCGAGCAGTTCTTC. The V call is TRBV7-6, the J call TRBJ2-1, with TRBD2 matching 10 bases. With 5 bases clipped from V and 10 bases from J, the junction kept 11 bases outside the gene matches. The germline CDR1 and CDR2 sequences are SGHVS and FNYEAQ. The CDR3 is made up of 15 amino acids. The full variable domain, its missing parts supplied by reference TRBV7-6 and TRBJ2-1, is GAGVSQSPRYKVTKRGQDVALRCDPISGHVSLYWYRQALGQGPEFLTYFNYEAQQDKSGLPNDRFSAERPEGSISTLTIQRTEQRDSAMYRCASSPVVAGGSEQFFGPGTRLTVL.

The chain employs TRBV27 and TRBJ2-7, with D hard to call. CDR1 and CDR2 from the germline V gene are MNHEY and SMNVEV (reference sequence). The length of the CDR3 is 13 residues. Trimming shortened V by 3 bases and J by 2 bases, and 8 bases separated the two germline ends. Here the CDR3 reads CASSFNPTYEQYF. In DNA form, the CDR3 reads TGTGCCAGCAGTTTTAACCCTACCTACGAGCAGTACTTC.

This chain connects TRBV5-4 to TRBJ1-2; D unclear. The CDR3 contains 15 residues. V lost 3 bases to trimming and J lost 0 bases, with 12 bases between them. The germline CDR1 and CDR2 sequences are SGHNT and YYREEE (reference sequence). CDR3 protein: CASSSVPQANYGYTF. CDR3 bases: TGTGCCAGCAGCTCCGTCCCGCAAGCTAACTATGGCTACACCTTC.

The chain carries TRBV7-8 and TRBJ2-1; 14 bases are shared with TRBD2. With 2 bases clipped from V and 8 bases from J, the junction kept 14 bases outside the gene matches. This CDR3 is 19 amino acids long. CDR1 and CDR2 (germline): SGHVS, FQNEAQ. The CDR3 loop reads CASSLKGLAGVSFWDEQFF. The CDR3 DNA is TGTGCCAGCAGCTTAAAGGGACTAGCGGGAGTGTCATTTTGGGATGAGCAGTTCTTC.

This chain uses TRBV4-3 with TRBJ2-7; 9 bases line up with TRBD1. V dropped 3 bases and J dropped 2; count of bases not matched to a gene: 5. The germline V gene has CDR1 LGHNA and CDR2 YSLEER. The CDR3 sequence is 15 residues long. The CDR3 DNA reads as TGCGCCAGCAGCCACTCCGGGACAGGGACCTACGAGCAGTACTTC. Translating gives CASSHSGTGTYEQYF.

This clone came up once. The CDR3 here is CASSLSGDTQYF. CDR3 DNA sequence: TGTGCCAGCAGCCTATCTGGAGATACGCAGTATTTT. The chain recombines TRBV7-6 with TRBJ2-3; D unresolved. The CDR3 spans 12 residues. Per germline, CDR1 SGHVS and CDR2 FNYEAQ. Trimming removed 5 bases from V and 5 bases from J, with 8 bases in between.

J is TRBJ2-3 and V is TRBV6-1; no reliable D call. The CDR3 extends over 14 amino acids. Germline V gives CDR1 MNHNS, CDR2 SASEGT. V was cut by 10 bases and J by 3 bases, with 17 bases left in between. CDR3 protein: CATHRAFGTDTQYF. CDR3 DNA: TGTGCCACACACCGGGCCTTCGGGACAGATACGCAGTATTTT.

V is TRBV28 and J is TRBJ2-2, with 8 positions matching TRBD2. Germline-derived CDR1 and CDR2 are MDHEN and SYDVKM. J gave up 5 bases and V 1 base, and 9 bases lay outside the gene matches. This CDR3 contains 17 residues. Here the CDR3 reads CASSLLLGLEATGELFF. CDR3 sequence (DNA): TGTGCCAGCAGTTTATTGTTGGGACTAGAAGCTACCGGGGAGCTGTTTTTT.

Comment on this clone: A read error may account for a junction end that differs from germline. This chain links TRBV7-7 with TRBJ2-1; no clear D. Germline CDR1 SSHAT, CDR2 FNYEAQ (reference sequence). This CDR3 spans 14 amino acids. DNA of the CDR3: TGTGCTAGCAGCCCTAGTAGGCTTAACAATGAGCAGTTCTTC. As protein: CASSPSRLNNEQFF.

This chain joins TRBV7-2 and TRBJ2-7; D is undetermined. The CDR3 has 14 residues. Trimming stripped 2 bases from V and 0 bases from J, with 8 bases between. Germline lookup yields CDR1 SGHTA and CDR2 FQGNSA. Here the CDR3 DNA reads TGTGCCAGCAGCTTAATGGGCAACTCCTACGAGCAGTACTTC. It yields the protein CASSLMGNSYEQYF.

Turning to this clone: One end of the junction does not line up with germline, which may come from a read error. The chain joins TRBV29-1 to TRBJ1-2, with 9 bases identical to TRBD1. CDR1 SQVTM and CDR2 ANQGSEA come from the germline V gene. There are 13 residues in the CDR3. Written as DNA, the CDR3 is TGCAGCGTTGAAGTGGACAGGGGTTATGGCTACGCCTTC. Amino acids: CSVEVDRGYGYAF.

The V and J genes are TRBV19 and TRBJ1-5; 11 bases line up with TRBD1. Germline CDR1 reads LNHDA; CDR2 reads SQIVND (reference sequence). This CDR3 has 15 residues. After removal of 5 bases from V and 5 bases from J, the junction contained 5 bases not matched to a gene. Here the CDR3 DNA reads TGTGCCAGTAGTTGGGGACAGGGGGATTATCAGCCCCAGCATTTT. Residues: CASSWGQGDYQPQHF.

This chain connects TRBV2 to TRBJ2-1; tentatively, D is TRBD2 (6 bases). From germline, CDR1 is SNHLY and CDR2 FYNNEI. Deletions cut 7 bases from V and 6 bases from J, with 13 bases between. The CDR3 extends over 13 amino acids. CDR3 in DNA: TGTGCCAGCATCCTGGGAGGCAGCAATGAGCAGTTCTTC. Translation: CASILGGSNEQFF.